This T cell receptor beta chain was observed in a study of OX40 agonist ivuxolimab in advanced cancers. Whole-study context: The study gave patients intravenous ivuxolimab at 0.01 to 10 mg/kg every 2 weeks. Therapy given before enrollment (anti-PD-1, anti-PD-L1 or anti-CTLA-4) was allowed, and over 35% had some.

The CDR3 is made up of 16 amino acids. V lost 0 bases and J lost 3, with 14 bases in between. Germline-derived CDR1 and CDR2 are MGHRA and YSYEKL. Study results and limitations: CD8+ T cells (on average) carried more expanded clones than CD4+ T cells. Partial responders at 0.1-3.0 mg/kg showed near-lowest clonal expansion.

Note on this clone: The antigen remains undetermined.

Assay: immunoSEQ multiplex PCR; the TCRdb copy retains only in-frame clones and omits some. Of roughly 79,000 clones listed, roughly 84% are singletons. The chain recombines TRBV4-1 with TRBJ1-2, with TRBD1 as a possible D gene (5 bases). This TCR was sampled from an adult with an advanced solid tumor such as melanoma, head and neck, liver or kidney cancer. The sample consisted of CD4+ or CD8+ T cells sorted from blood, taken in a trial of the OX40 agonist ivuxolimab. The CDR3 DNA reads TGCGCCAGCAGCCAAGATCCCTCGGGACCACACTATGGCTACACCTTC. It yields the protein CASSQDPSGPHYGYTF.